This entry describes one T cell receptor (beta chain). Its antigen is currently not known. No much larger clone is present one base from it, and per-base qualities are unavailable. The data originate from a study of T cells after somatic rescue of genetic block (dated by TCRdb to the early 2020s). Study-wide context: What the study looked at was long-term robustness, specifically in a T-cell system that came about through somatic rescue of a genetic block in T-cell development.

The protocol used for the library was the immunoSEQ multiplex PCR assay. What TCRdb holds here is the immuneACCESS table cut down to in-frame rearrangements. Part of the clones is not present; checked against another copy, under half of the missing clones reflect an unresolved V gene, and the others are unexplained. The sample yields 100,000 to 120,000 clones; 75% to 95% were counted once. The ten most abundant clones make up roughly 1.4% of the sample. From the cysteine through the phenylalanine, the CDR3 covers 16 amino acids. The read is trimmed to its CDR3 DNA, 48 bases read in frame from base 1. V is pruned by 4 bases and J by 5 bases, leaving 10 bases of the junction without a gene match. From the germline V gene (reference sequence), CDR1 is SSHAT and CDR2 is FNYEAQ.

Sequenced material: peripheral blood mononuclear cells (PBMCs). This receptor chain uses TRBV7-7 and TRBJ2-5; 10 nucleotides in the junction match TRBD2. The TCR sequence derives from a woman aged 18 to 35. The CDR3 region has the sequence CASSSSVAGGRETQYF. The DNA reads as follows: TGTGCCAGCAGCTCCTCAGTAGCGGGGGGAAGGGAGACCCAGTACTTC.